Presented here are 10 T cell receptor beta chains from one specimen sequenced in a study of blood T cells in healthy people across ages. A second PCR of about 7 to 12 cycles used a sample-barcoded 5' primer and a J-beta primer mix. MiXCR was run by TCRdb on the 5' RACE reads, yielding one entry per CDR3 protein. The table shows about 1,500,000 distinct CDR3 sequences, with roughly 27% occurring only once. Material: blood. These receptors all stem from a woman aged 25 to 39 in good health.

This clonotype was observed at least ten times. The V gene is TRBV7-2, the J gene TRBJ2-3; no clear D gene. Germline CDR1 is SGHTA and CDR2 is FQGNSA. CDR3 length: 12 residues. Trimming stripped 4 bases from V and 2 bases from J, with 4 bases between. CDR3 in amino acids: CASSSTTDTQYF. As DNA, the CDR3 is TGTGCCAGCAGCTCAACCACAGATACGCAGTATTTT.

The chain uses TRBV20-1 and TRBJ1-3, with D possibly TRBD1 on 6 matching bases. CDR1 and CDR2 from the germline V gene are DFQATT and SNEGSKA (reference sequence). V lost 0 bases to trimming and J lost 3 bases, with 12 bases between them. The CDR3 contains 15 residues. Written as DNA, the CDR3 is TGCAGTGCTAGAGATGGCAGGGGCTATGGAAACACCATATATTTT. Translating it yields CSARDGRGYGNTIYF.

This chain joins TRBV12-3 or TRBV12-4 and TRBJ1-3, with a weak D call TRBD1 (5 bases). The germline V and J ends were trimmed by 5 bases and 3 bases, with 17 bases remaining between them. The CDR3 runs 16 residues. CDR3 in amino acids: CASSLISGTYGNTIYF. The CDR3 region has the DNA TGTGCCAGCAGTCTAATATCCGGGACGTATGGAAACACCATATATTTT.

The table lists this clonotype with many counts. The chain couples TRBV10-3 to TRBJ1-2, with D unclear. From germline, CDR1 is ENHRY and CDR2 SYGVKD. The CDR3 is 13 amino acids. With 0 bases removed from V and 7 bases from J, the gap between germline ends came to 9 bases. The CDR3 reads CAISESPNAGYTF. CDR3 sequence (DNA): TGTGCCATCAGTGAGTCTCCCAACGCTGGCTACACCTTC.

This clonotype turned up a few times. The chain combines TRBV20-1 with TRBJ1-6, with 8 bases aligning to TRBD1. With V trimmed by 5 bases and J by 8 bases, 8 bases remained unmatched. Per germline, CDR1 DFQATT and CDR2 SNEGSKA (reference sequence). This CDR3 is built from 14 residues. Written as DNA, the CDR3 is TGCAGTGCTCCTGACAGGGGTAGGGATTCACCCCTCCACTTT. This codes for CSAPDRGRDSPLHF.

As for this clonotype: This may come from a read error, since a much larger clone is one base off. The chain recombines TRBV7-9 with TRBJ2-5, with D tentatively TRBD1 or TRBD2 (5 bases each). The DNA end is more similar to TRBJ2-7, so the J call may be wrong. The germline V gene encodes CDR1 SEHNR and CDR2 FQNEAQ (reference sequence). The CDR3 consists of 12 residues. The CDR3 nucleotides read TGTGCCAGCCGGGACGGGGTCGCCGAGCAGTACTTC. It encodes CASRDGVAEQYF.

This chain uses TRBV5-1 with TRBJ2-3; TRBD1 matches 10 bases. The junction had 5 bases not matched to a gene; V was cut back by 2 bases and J by 2 bases. The CDR3 has 16 amino acids. The germline V gene encodes CDR1 SGHRS and CDR2 YFSETQ. In nucleotides, the CDR3 is TGCGCCAGCAGCTTCGGGACAGGGGCGATCACAGATACGCAGTATTTT. It translates to CASSFGTGAITDTQYF.

This clonotype has only a few counts. V usage is TRBV20-1 and J usage is TRBJ1-6; D not resolved. This CDR3 is 16 amino acids long. Germline CDR1 DFQATT, CDR2 SNEGSKA (reference sequence). V dropped 0 bases and J dropped 3 bases, with 12 bases sitting between them. CDR3 protein: CSARESSAVYNSPLHF. The CDR3 DNA reads TGCAGTGCTAGAGAGTCCTCGGCAGTCTATAATTCACCCCTCCACTTT.

This clonotype came up once. CDR3 sequence: CASSPKGQGFYEQYF. The CDR3 DNA sequence: TGTGCCAGCAGTCCGAAGGGACAGGGGTTCTACGAGCAGTACTTC. The chain carries TRBV2 and TRBJ2-7, with 10 positions matching TRBD1. In germline, CDR1 is SNHLY, CDR2 FYNNEI. Trimming at V came to 5 bases and at J to 3 bases, leaving 7 bases not matched to a gene. CDR3 length: 15 residues.

This clonotype was picked up a small number of times. Germline and junction disagree at one end, which may indicate a read error. This chain connects TRBV20-1 to TRBJ2-3; D not certain. The CDR3 extends over 14 amino acids. The germline gives CDR1 DFQATT, CDR2 SNEGSKA (reference sequence). CDR3 bases: TGCAGTGCTCGGACCTTGATAAGCACAGATCCGCAGTATTTT. This sequence encodes CSARTLISTDPQYF.